This TCR beta chain was retrieved from a study of blood T cell repertoires in COVID-19. Background on the study: COVID-19 samples, acute and convalescent, were from the United States, Italy and Spain. PBMCs, B-cell-depleted T cells, or T cells were the source of the cDNA or gDNA that made up the material.

V lost 1 base, J lost 7 bases, and 4 bases stayed unmatched. There are 15 residues in the CDR3. Germline lookup yields CDR1 SGHAT and CDR2 FQNNGV. In the source study's methods: How many nucleated cells were present was estimated from reference gene primer amplification. Repertoires were generated with immunoSEQ multiplex PCR, while TCRdb's copy carries only in-frame clones and drops some. V, J and clone size derive from that table, while D and trimming were established from the DNA sequence. The table records about 210,000 clones, approximately 85% of them present only once. The receptor was derived from a woman aged 45-65 years with active or convalescent COVID-19. J is TRBJ2-2 and V is TRBV11-2; TRBD1 aligns across 9 bases. Sequences were obtained from peripheral blood. CDR3 protein: CASSLVGTGLGELFF. As DNA, the CDR3 is TGTGCCAGCAGCTTAGTTGGGACAGGGCTCGGGGAGCTGTTTTTT.